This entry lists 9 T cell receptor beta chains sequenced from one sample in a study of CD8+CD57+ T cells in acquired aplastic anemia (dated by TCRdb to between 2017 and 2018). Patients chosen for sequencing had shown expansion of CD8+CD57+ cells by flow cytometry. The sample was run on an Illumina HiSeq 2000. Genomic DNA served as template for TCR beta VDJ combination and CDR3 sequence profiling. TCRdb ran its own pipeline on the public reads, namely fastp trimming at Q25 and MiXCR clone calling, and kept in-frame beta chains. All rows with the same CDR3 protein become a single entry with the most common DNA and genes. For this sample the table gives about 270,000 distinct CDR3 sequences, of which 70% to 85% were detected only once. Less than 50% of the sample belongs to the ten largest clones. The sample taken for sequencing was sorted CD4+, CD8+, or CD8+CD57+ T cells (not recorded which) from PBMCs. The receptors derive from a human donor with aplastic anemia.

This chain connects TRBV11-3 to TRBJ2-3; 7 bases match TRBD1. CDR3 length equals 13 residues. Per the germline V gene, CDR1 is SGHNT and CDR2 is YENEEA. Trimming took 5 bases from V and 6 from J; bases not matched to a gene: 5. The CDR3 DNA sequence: TGTGCCAGCAGCGACAAGGGGGCCGATACGCAGTATTTT. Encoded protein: CASSDKGADTQYF.

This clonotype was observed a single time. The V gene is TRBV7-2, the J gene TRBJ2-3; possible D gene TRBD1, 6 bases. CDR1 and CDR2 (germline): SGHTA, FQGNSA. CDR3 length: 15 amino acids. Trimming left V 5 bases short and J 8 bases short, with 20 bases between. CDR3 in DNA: TGTGCCAGCAGCGTAGGGGGAGAGACCGAAGCTACGCAGTATTTT. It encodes CASSVGGETEATQYF.

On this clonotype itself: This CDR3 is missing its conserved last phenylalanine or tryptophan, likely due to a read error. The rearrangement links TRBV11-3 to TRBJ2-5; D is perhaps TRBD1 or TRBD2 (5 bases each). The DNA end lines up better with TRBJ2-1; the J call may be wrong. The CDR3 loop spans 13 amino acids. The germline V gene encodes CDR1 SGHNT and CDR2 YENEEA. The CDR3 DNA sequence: TGTGCCAGCAGCTTTAATCGCTACGGGACCCAGTTCTCC. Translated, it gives CASSFNRYGTQFS.

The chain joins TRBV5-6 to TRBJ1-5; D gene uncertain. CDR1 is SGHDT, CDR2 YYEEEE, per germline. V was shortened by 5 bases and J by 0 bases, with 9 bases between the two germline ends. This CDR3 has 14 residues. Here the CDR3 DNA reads TGTGCCAGCAGTCCCGCTTATAGCAATCAGCCCCAGCATTTT. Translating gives CASSPAYSNQPQHF.

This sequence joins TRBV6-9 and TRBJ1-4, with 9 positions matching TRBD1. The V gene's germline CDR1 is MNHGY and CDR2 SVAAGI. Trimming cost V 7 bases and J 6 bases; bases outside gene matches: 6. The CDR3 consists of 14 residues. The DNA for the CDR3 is TGTGCCAGCAAGTTCACAGGGGGCTATGAAAAACTGTTTTTT. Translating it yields CASKFTGGYEKLFF.

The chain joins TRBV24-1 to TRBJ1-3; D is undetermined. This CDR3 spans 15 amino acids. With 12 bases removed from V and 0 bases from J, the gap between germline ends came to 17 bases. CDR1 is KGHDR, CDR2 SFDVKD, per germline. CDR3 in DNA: TGTGCCCGGACGAACGGCTTTCTCTCTGGAAACACCATATATTTT. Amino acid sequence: CARTNGFLSGNTIYF.

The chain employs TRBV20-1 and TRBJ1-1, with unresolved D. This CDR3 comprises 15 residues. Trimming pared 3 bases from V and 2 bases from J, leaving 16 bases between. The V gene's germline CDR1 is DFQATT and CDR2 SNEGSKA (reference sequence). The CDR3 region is CSASDCGNTNTEAFF. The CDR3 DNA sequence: TGCAGTGCTAGTGATTGCGGAAACACTAACACTGAAGCTTTCTTT.

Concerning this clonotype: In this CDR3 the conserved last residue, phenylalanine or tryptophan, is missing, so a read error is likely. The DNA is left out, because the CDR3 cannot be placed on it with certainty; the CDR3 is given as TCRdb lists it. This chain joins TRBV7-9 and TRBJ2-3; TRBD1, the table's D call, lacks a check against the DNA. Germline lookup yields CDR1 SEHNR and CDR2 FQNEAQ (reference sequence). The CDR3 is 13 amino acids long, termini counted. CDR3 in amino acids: CASSFESSGTRDE.

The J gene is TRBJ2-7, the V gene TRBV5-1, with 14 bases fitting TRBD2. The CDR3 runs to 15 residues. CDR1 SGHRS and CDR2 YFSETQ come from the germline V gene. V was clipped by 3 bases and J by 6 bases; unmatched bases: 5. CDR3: CASSSTGTSGGEQYF. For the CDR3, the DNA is TGCGCCAGCAGCTCCACGGGGACTAGCGGGGGCGAGCAGTACTTC.